This TCR beta chain originates from a study of blood T cell repertoires in COVID-19. The CDR3 is 21 amino acids. CDR1 is LGHDT, CDR2 YNNKEL, per germline (reference sequence). Trimming at V came to 0 bases and at J to 6 bases, leaving 23 bases not matched to a gene. Original methodology: By means of reference gene primer amplification, nucleated cell counts were estimated. Generated by immunoSEQ multiplex PCR, the TCRdb table keeps only in-frame clones and is missing some. V and J calls and clone size come straight from that table; D and trimming were deduced from the DNA. Of about 64,000 clones listed, 65% to 80% are singletons.

The clonotype comes from a human donor in a cohort sampled during active COVID-19. The sample consisted of peripheral blood. The chain is built from TRBV3-1 (or the pseudogene TRBV3-2) and TRBJ1-2; 9 nucleotides match TRBD1. The CDR3 loop is CASSQERIGQGCWCRCDGYTF. DNA of the CDR3: TGTGCCAGCAGCCAAGAACGGATCGGACAGGGGTGTTGGTGTCGTTGCGATGGCTACACCTTC.